The clone carrying this T cell receptor beta chain was recorded once. As yet, its antigen is unknown. This sample was taken from a study of shared clonotypes between healthy human individuals. Study results and limitations: Sequencing depth was a factor that was expected to affect clonotype sharing among donors. The diversity represented, both genetic and in exposure history, was limited by few donors. Naive subsets generally had larger estimated richness than memory subsets.

The length of the CDR3 is 15 residues. The germline CDR1 and CDR2 sequences are MNHEY and SVGAGI. The V gene end was trimmed by 6 bases and the J gene end by 9 bases; junction bases not matched to a gene: 13. TCRdb's copy holds only in-frame clones and misses some; the assay was immunoSEQ multiplex PCR. The data show nearly 1,000,000 clones, with approximately 80% seen just once and about 1.5% held by the top ten. The chain employs TRBV6-5 and TRBJ2-2; 7 bases are a match to TRBD1. What was sequenced was memory CD4+ T cells sorted from blood. Specified subset: CD45RA-negative fraction. This TCR was recovered from a man aged 18-30 years in good health. Written as DNA, the CDR3 is TGTGCCAGCAGGATCACAGGGGACGCGTCCCGGGAGCTGTTTTTT. Translating gives CASRITGDASRELFF.